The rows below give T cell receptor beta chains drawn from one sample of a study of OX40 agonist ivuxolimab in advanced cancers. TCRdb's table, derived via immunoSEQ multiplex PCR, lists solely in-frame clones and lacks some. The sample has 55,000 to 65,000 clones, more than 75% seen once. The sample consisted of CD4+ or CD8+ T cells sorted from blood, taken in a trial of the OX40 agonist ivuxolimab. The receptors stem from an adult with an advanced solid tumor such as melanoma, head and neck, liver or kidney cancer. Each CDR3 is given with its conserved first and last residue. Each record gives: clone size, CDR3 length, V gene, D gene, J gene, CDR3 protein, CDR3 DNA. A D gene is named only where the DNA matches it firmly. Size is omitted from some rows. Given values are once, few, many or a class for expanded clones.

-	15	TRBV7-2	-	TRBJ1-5	CASSPGGLVNQPQHF	TGTGCCAGCAGCCCCGGTGGCCTTGTCAATCAGCCCCAGCATTTT
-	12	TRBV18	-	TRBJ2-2	CASSSFTGELFF	TGTGCCAGCTCATCCTTCACCGGGGAGCTGTTTTTT
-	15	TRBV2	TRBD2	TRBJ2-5	CASSERGLVSETQYF	TGTGCCAGCAGTGAAAGAGGACTAGTGAGTGAGACCCAGTACTTC
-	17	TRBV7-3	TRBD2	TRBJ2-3	CASSFLASGGRGDTQYF	TGTGCCAGCAGCTTTCTCGCTAGCGGGGGAAGGGGAGATACGCAGTATTTT
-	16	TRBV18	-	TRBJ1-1	CASSPRRLTRGTEAFF	TGTGCCAGCTCACCACGAAGACTGACGAGGGGCACTGAAGCTTTCTTT
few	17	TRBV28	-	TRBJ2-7	CASSPVVSLLGSYEQYF	TGTGCCAGCAGTCCCGTTGTCAGCCTCCTTGGTTCCTACGAGCAGTACTTC
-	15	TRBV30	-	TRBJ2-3	CAWSQIPVGTGTQYF	TGTGCCTGGAGCCAGATCCCCGTCGGCACAGGTACGCAGTATTTT
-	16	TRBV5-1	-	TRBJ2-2	CASSLAHARGPGELFF	TGCGCCAGCAGCTTGGCCCACGCGCGGGGACCCGGGGAGCTGTTTTTT
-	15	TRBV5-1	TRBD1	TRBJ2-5	CASSLAGQGAETQYF	TGCGCCAGCAGCTTGGCCGGGCAGGGGGCAGAGACCCAGTACTTC
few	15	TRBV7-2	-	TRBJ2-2	CASSFYGGQVGELFF	TGTGCCAGCAGCTTCTATGGGGGGCAGGTCGGGGAGCTGTTTTTT
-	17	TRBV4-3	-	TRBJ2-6	CASSQDLVPSGANVLTF	TGCGCCAGCAGCCAAGATCTAGTCCCGTCTGGGGCCAACGTCCTGACTTTC
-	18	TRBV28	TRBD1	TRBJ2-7	CASSPRGQAFYSRYEQYF	TGTGCCAGCAGTCCCAGAGGACAGGCCTTTTACTCACGCTACGAGCAGTACTTC
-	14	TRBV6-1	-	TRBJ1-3	CASSEGDWGNTIYF	TGTGCCAGCAGTGAAGGGGACTGGGGGAACACCATATATTTT
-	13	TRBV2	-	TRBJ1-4	CASGPSGNEKLFF	TGTGCCAGCGGCCCCTCTGGGAATGAAAAACTGTTTTTT
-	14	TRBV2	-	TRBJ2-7	CASSARGVDDEQYF	TGTGCCAGCAGTGCCAGGGGGGTCGATGACGAGCAGTACTTC
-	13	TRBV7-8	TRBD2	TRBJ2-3	CASRRGDREGLGF	TGTGCCAGCCGGAGGGGGGACCGGGAGGGCCTGGGTTTT
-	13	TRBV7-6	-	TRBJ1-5	CASSLDSNQPQHF	TGTGCCAGCAGCTTAGACAGCAATCAGCCCCAGCATTTT
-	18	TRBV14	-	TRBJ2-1	CASSQVLFGDNSYNEQFF	TGTGCCAGCAGCCAAGTTCTTTTCGGGGACAACTCCTACAATGAGCAGTTCTTC
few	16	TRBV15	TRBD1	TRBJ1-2	CATSRGGTGFIYGYTF	TGTGCCACCAGCAGAGGGGGGACAGGGTTTATCTATGGCTACACCTTC
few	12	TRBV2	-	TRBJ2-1	CASRADGNEQFF	TGTGCCAGCAGAGCAGACGGAAATGAGCAGTTCTTC
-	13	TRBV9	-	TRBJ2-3	CASSGESGYTQYF	TGTGCCAGCAGCGGCGAGAGCGGATATACGCAGTATTTT
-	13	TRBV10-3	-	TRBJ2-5	CAITGALGETQYF	TGTGCCATCACCGGGGCTCTGGGAGAGACCCAGTACTTC
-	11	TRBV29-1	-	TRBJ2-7	CSGGDTYEQYF	TGCAGCGGGGGGGATACCTACGAGCAGTACTTC
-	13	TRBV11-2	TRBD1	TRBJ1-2	CASSAGQGYGYTF	TGTGCCAGCAGCGCCGGACAGGGCTATGGCTACACCTTC
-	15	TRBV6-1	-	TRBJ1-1	CASSGSLGRASEAFF	TGTGCCAGCAGTGGTAGTTTGGGCAGGGCCTCTGAAGCTTTCTTT
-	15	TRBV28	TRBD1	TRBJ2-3	CASSSPTGGGGTQYF	TGTGCCAGCAGTTCCCCGACAGGGGGAGGTGGTACGCAGTATTTT
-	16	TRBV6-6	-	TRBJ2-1	CASSYSPRFSYNEQFF	TGTGCCAGCAGTTACTCGCCGCGGTTTTCCTACAATGAGCAGTTCTTC
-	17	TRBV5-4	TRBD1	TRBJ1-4	CASSQVLVDRDGEKLFF	TGTGCCAGCAGCCAAGTCCTGGTGGACAGGGATGGTGAAAAACTGTTTTTT
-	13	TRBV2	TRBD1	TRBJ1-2	CASSETGTGGYTF	TGTGCCAGCAGTGAGACAGGGACGGGCGGCTACACCTTC
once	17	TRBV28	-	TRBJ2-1	CASRPLPRIQASNEQFF	TGTGCCAGCAGACCTTTACCCAGGATTCAGGCGTCAAATGAGCAGTTCTTC
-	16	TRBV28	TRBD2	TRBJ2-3	CASSPSGRGGTDTQYF	TGTGCCAGCAGCCCTAGCGGGAGGGGGGGCACAGATACGCAGTATTTT
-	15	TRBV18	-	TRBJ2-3	CASSPIVGAADTQYF	TGTGCCAGCTCACCTATAGTCGGAGCAGCAGATACGCAGTATTTT
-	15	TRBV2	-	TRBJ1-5	CASSEQTTPNQPQHF	TGTGCCAGCAGTGAACAGACAACCCCAAATCAGCCCCAGCATTTT
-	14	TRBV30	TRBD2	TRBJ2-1	CAWAGGLADNEQFF	TGTGCCTGGGCCGGCGGACTAGCGGACAATGAGCAGTTCTTC
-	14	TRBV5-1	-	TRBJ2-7	CASSFEAANYEQYF	TGCGCCAGCAGCTTTGAAGCGGCCAACTACGAGCAGTACTTC
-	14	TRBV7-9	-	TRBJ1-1	CANQRQGPNTEAFF	TGTGCCAACCAACGTCAGGGGCCGAACACTGAAGCTTTCTTT
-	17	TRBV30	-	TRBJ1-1	CAWSSTVWAKSITEAFF	TGTGCCTGGAGCTCGACAGTGTGGGCTAAGAGTATCACTGAAGCTTTCTTT
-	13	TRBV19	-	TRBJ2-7	CATASQSSYEQYF	TGTGCCACCGCCTCACAAAGCTCCTACGAGCAGTACTTC
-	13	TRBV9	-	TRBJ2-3	CASSIRGSDTQYF	TGTGCCAGCAGCATTCGAGGTTCAGATACGCAGTATTTT
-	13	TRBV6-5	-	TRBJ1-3	CASSSPSGDTIYF	TGTGCCAGCAGTTCTCCCTCGGGGGACACCATATATTTT
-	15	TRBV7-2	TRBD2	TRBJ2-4	CASSSLAGGPFIQYF	TGTGCCAGCAGCAGTCTAGCGGGAGGGCCGTTCATTCAGTACTTC
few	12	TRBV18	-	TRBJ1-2	CASSPDIYGYTF	TGTGCCAGCTCACCGGACATCTATGGCTACACCTTC
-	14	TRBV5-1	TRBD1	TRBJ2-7	CASSSGQKNYEQYF	TGCGCCAGCAGCTCGGGACAGAAAAACTACGAGCAGTACTTC
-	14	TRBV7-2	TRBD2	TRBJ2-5	CASSFRLAGETQYF	TGTGCCAGCAGCTTCCGACTAGCCGGAGAGACCCAGTACTTC
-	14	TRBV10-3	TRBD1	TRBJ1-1	CAIRSTGKNTEAFF	TGTGCCATCAGATCGACAGGGAAGAACACTGAAGCTTTCTTT
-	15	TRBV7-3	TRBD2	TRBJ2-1	CASSPGTSGYNEQFF	TGTGCCAGCAGCCCGGGGACTAGCGGATACAATGAGCAGTTCTTC
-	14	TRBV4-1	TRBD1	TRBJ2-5	CASSPTGIRETQYF	TGCGCCAGCAGCCCGACAGGGATAAGGGAGACCCAGTACTTC
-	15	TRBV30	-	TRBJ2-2	CAWMGFGHTTGELFF	TGTGCCTGGATGGGTTTCGGACACACAACCGGGGAGCTGTTTTTT
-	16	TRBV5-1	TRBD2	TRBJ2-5	CASSWGTSGRRETQYF	TGCGCCAGCAGCTGGGGGACTAGCGGGAGGCGAGAGACCCAGTACTTC
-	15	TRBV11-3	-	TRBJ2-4	CASSSPAYPKNIQYF	TGTGCCAGCAGCTCCCCGGCCTATCCCAAAAACATTCAGTACTTC
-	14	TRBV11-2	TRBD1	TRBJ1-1	CASSPGQGNTEAFF	TGTGCCAGCAGCCCGGGACAGGGGAACACTGAAGCTTTCTTT
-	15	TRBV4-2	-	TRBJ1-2	CASSQSDTGNYGYTF	TGTGCCAGCAGCCAATCGGACACAGGAAACTATGGCTACACCTTC
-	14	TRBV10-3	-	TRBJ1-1	CAISYRDTNTEAFF	TGTGCCATCAGTTACCGGGACACGAACACTGAAGCTTTCTTT
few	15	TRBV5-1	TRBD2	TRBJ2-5	CASSIPLAGAETQYF	TGCGCCAGCAGCATACCCCTAGCGGGGGCAGAGACCCAGTACTTC
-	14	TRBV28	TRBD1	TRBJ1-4	CASKTGTGNEKLFF	TGTGCCAGCAAAACCGGGACAGGGAATGAAAAACTGTTTTTT
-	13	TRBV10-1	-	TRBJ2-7	CASSEIGGYEQYF	TGCGCCAGCAGTGAGATTGGGGGTTACGAGCAGTACTTC
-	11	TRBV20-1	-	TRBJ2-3	CSARVADTQYF	TGCAGTGCTCGAGTCGCGGATACGCAGTATTTT
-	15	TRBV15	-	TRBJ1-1	CATSREGRVLDEAFF	TGTGCCACCAGCAGAGAGGGCAGGGTGCTAGATGAAGCTTTCTTT
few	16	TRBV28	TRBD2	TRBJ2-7	CASSFTSGRGSYEQYF	TGTGCCAGCAGTTTCACTAGCGGGAGGGGTTCCTACGAGCAGTACTTC
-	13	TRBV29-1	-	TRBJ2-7	CSVRTYSQREQYF	TGCAGCGTTAGAACCTACTCCCAGAGGGAGCAGTACTTC